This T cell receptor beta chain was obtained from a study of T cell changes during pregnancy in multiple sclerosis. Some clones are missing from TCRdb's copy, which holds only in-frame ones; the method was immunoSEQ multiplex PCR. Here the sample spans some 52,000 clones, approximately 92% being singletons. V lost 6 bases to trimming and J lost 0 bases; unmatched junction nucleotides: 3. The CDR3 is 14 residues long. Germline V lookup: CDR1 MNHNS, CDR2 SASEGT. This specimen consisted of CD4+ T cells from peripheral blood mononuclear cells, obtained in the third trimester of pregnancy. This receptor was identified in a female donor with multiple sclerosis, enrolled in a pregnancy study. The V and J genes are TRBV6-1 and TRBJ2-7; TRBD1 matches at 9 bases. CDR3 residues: CASSRTGASYEQYF. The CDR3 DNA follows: TGTGCCAGCAGCCGGACAGGGGCCTCCTACGAGCAGTACTTC.